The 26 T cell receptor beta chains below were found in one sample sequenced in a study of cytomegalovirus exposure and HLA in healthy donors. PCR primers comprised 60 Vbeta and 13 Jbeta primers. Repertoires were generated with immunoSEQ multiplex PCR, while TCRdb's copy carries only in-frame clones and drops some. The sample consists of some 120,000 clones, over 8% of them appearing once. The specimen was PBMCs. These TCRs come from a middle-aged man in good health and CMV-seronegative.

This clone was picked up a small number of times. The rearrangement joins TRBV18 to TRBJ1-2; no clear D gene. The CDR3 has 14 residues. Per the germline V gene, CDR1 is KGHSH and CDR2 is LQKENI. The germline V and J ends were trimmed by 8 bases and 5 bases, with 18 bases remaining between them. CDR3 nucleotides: TGTGCCAGCAGAGAGGGAGGCAGGAGGTATGGCTACACCTTC. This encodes CASREGGRRYGYTF.

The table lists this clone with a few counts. The CDR3 region is CASSVEGASTDTQYF. CDR3 coding DNA: TGTGCCAGCAGCGTTGAGGGGGCAAGCACAGATACGCAGTATTTT. The chain combines TRBV9 with TRBJ2-3; 7 bases agree with TRBD1. The germline V gene encodes CDR1 SGDLS and CDR2 YYNGEE. With 2 bases clipped from V and 0 bases from J, the junction kept 3 bases outside the gene matches. The length of the CDR3 is 15 residues.

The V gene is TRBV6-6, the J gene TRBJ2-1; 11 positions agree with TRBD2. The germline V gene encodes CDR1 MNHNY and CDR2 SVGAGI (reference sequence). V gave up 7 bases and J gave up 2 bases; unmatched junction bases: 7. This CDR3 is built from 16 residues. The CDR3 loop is CASNPSGGTAYNEQFF. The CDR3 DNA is TGTGCCAGCAACCCTAGCGGGGGGACTGCCTACAATGAGCAGTTCTTC.

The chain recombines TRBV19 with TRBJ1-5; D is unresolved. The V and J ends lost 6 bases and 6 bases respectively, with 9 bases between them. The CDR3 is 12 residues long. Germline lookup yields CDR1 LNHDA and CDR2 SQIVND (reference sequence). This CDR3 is CASSAGGQPQHF. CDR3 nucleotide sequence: TGTGCCAGTAGCGCGGGTGGTCAGCCCCAGCATTTT.

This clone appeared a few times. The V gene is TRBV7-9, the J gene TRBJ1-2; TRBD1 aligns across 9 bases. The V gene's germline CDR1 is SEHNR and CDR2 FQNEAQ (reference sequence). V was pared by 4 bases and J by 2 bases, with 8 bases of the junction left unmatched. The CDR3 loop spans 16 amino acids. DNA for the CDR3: TGTGCCAGCAGCTCTCCGGGACAGGGTCCCAACTATGGCTACACCTTC. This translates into CASSSPGQGPNYGYTF.

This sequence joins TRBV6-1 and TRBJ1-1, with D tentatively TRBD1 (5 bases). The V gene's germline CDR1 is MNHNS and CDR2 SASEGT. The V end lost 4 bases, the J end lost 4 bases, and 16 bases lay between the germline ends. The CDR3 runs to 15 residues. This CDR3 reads CASSGDRPGLTEAFF. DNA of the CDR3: TGTGCCAGCAGTGGAGATAGACCAGGGCTCACTGAAGCTTTCTTT.

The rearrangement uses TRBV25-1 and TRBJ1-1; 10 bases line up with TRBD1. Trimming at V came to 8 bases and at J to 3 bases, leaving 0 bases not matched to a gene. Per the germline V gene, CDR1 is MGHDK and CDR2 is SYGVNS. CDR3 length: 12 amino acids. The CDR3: CASGTGDTEAFF. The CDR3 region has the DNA TGTGCCAGCGGGACAGGGGACACTGAAGCTTTCTTT.

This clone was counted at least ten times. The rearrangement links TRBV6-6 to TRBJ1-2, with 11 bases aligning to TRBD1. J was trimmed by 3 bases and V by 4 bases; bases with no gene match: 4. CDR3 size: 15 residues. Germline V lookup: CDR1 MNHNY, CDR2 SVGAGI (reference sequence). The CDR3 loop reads CASSSLGQGDYGYTF. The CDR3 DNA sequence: TGTGCCAGCAGTTCGCTGGGACAGGGGGACTATGGCTACACCTTC.

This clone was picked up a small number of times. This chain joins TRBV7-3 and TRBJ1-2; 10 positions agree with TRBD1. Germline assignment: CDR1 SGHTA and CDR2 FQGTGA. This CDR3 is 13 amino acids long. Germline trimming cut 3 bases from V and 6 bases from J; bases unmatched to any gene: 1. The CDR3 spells CASSLDRGDGYTF. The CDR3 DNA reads TGTGCCAGCAGCTTGGACAGGGGGGATGGCTACACCTTC.

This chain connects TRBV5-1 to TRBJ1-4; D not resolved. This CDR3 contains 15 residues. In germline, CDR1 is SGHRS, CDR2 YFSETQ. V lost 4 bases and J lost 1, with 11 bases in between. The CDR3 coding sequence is TGCGCCAGCAGCGCCGGGTTGGGAACTAATGAAAAACTGTTTTTT. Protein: CASSAGLGTNEKLFF. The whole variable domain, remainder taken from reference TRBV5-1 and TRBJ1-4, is KAGVTQTPRYLIKTRGQQVTLSCSPISGHRSVSWYQQTPGQGLQFLFEYFSETQRNKGNFPGRFSGRQFSNSRSEMNVSTLELGDSALYLCASSAGLGTNEKLFFGSGTQLSVL.

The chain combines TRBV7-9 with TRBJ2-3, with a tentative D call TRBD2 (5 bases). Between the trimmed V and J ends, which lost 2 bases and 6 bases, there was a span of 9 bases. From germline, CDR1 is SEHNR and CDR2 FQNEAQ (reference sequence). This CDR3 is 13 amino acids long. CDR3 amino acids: CASSLREWDTQYF. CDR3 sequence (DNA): TGTGCCAGCAGCTTAAGGGAGTGGGATACGCAGTATTTT.

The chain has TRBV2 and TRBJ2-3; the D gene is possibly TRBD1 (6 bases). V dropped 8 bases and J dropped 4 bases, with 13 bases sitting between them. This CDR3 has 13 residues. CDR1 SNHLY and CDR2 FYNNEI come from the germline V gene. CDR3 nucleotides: TGTGCCAGCCAGCAGGGGATAGCAGATACGCAGTATTTT. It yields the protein CASQQGIADTQYF. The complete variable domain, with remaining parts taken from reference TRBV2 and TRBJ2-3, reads EPEVTQTPSHQVTQMGQEVILRCVPISNHLYFYWYRQILGQKVEFLVSFYNNEISEKSEIFDDQFSVERPDGSNFTLKIRSTKLEDSAMYFCASQQGIADTQYFGPGTRLTVL.

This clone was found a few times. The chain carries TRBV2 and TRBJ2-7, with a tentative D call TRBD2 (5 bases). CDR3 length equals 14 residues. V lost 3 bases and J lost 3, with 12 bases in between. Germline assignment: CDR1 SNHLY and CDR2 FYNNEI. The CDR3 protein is CASSELASFYEQYF. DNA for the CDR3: TGTGCCAGCAGTGAGCTAGCCAGCTTCTACGAGCAGTACTTC.

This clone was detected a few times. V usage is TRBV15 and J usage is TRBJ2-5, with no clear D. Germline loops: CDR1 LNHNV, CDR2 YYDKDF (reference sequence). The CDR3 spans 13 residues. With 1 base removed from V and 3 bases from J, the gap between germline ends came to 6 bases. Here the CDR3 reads CATSRGRKETQYF. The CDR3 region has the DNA TGTGCCACCAGCAGAGGGCGGAAAGAGACCCAGTACTTC.

CDR3 amino acids: CASSPRDRATDTQYF. DNA for the CDR3: TGTGCCAGCTCACCCCGGGACAGGGCAACAGATACGCAGTATTTT. V and J are TRBV18 and TRBJ2-3; 9 nucleotides line up with TRBD1. The CDR3 has 15 residues. The germline V gene encodes CDR1 KGHSH and CDR2 LQKENI. V trimming: 3 bases; J trimming: 3 bases; junction bases outside the gene matches: 4.

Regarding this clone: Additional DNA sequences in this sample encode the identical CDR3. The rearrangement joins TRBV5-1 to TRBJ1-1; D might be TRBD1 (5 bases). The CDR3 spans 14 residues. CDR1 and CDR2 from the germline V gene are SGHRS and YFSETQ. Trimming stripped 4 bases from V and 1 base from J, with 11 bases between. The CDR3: CASSMGRENTEAFF. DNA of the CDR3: TGCGCCAGCAGCATGGGACGGGAGAACACTGAAGCTTTCTTT.

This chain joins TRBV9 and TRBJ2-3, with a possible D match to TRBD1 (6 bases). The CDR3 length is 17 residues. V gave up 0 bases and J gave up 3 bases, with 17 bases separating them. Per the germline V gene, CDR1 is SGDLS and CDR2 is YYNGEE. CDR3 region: CASSVEWGQEQTDTQYF. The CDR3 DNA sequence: TGTGCCAGCAGCGTAGAATGGGGACAAGAACAGACAGATACGCAGTATTTT.

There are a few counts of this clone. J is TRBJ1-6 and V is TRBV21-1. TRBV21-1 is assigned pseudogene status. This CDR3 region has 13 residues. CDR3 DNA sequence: TGTGCCAGCAGCAAATATATGTGGGGGGCCCTCCACTTT. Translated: CASSKYMWGALHF.

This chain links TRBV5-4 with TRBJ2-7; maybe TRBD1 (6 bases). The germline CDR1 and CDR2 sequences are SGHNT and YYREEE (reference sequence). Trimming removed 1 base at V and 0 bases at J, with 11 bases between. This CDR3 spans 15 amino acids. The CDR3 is CASSLLGADSYEQYF. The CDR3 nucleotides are TGTGCCAGCAGCTTGTTGGGGGCAGACTCCTACGAGCAGTACTTC.

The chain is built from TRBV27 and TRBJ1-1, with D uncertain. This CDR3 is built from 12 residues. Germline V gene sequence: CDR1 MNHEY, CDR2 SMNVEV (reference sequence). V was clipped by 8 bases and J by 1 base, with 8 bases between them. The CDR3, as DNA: TGTGCCAGCTCAACTGCGAACACTGAAGCTTTCTTT. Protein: CASSTANTEAFF.

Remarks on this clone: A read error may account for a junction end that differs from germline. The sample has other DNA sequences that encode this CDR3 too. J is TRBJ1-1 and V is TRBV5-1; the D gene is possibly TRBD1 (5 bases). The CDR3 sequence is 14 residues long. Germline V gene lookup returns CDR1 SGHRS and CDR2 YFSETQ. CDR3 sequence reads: CASSLGLMNTEAFF. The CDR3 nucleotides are TGCGCCAGCAGTTTGGGACTAATGAACACTGAAGCTTTCTTT.

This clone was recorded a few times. In DNA form, the CDR3 reads TGTGCCAGCAGCTTAGGGCTGGGCACGGTAGAGACCCAGTACTTC. Translating it yields CASSLGLGTVETQYF. This chain links TRBV7-8 with TRBJ2-5, with D unclear. CDR3 length: 15 amino acids. The germline V gene encodes CDR1 SGHVS and CDR2 FQNEAQ. V lost 1 base, J lost 4 bases, and 13 bases lay in between.

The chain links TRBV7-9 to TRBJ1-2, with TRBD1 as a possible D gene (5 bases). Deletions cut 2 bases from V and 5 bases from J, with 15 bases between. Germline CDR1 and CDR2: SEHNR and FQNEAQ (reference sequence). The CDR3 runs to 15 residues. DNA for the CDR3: TGTGCCAGCAGCTTATCATTGGCAGGGAAATATGGCTACACCTTC. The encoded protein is CASSLSLAGKYGYTF.

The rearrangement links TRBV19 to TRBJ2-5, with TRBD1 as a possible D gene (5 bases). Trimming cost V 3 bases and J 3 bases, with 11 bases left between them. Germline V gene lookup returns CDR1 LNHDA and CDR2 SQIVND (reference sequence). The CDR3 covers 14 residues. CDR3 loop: CASSIPAREETQYF. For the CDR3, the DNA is TGTGCCAGTAGTATCCCGGCCAGGGAAGAGACCCAGTACTTC.

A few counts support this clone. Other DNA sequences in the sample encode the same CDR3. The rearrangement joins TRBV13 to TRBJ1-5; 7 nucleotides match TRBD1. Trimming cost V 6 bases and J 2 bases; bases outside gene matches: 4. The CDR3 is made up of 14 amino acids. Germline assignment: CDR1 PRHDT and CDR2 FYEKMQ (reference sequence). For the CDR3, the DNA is TGTGCCAGCAGTCAGGGGGGAGGCAATCAGCCCCAGCATTTT. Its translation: CASSQGGGNQPQHF.

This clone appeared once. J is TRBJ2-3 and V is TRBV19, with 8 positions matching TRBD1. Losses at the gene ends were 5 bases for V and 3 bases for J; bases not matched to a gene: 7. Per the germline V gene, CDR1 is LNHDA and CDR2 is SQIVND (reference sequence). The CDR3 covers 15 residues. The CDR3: CASSRTGKATDTQYF. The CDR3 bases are TGTGCCAGTAGTCGGACAGGGAAGGCGACAGATACGCAGTATTTT.